These T cell receptor beta chains were read from a single sample in a study of blood T cell repertoires in COVID-19. The assay was immunoSEQ multiplex PCR, and TCRdb's table has in-frame clones only and misses some. Here the sample spans 45,000 to 65,000 clones, over 75% being singletons. Source material: peripheral blood. These receptors came from a man older than 75 in a cohort sampled during active COVID-19. Each CDR3 is given with its conserved first and last residue. The order of the fields is J gene, V gene, clone size, D gene, CDR3 DNA, CDR3 protein. The D gene is left open where the match is weak. Where a row states a size, it is once, few, many or the class of an expanded clone; other rows omit it.

j_gene: TRBJ1-1; v_gene: TRBV19; abundance: few; d_gene: TRBD1; CDR3nt: TGTGCCAGTTCGGACAGGGGGCGAGGGTCGGGCACTGAAGCTTTCTTT; CDR3aa: CASSDRGRGSGTEAFF
j_gene: TRBJ2-1; v_gene: TRBV6-4; abundance: NA; d_gene: TRBD2; CDR3nt: TGTGCCAGCAGACTAGCGGGAAACTCCTACAATGAGCAGTTCTTC; CDR3aa: CASRLAGNSYNEQFF
j_gene: TRBJ2-5; v_gene: TRBV12-3/TRBV12-4; abundance: NA; d_gene: TRBD2; CDR3nt: TGTGCCAGCAGTCCCGGCCTTGGGGGGGCCCAGTACTTC; CDR3aa: CASSPGLGGAQYF
j_gene: TRBJ2-4; v_gene: TRBV30; abundance: once; d_gene: TRBD1; CDR3nt: TGTGCCTGGAGTGTAGACAGGGGTCTCGGCGGTTTTAACATTCAGTACTTC; CDR3aa: CAWSVDRGLGGFNIQYF
j_gene: TRBJ2-5; v_gene: TRBV2; abundance: NA; d_gene: NA; CDR3nt: TGTGCCAGCAGTGGGAGGCAGCAAGAGACCCAGTACTTC; CDR3aa: CASSGRQQETQYF
j_gene: TRBJ2-3; v_gene: TRBV24-1; abundance: once; d_gene: NA; CDR3nt: TGTGCCACCAGTGCCCCAGGGACAGATACGCAGTATTTT; CDR3aa: CATSAPGTDTQYF
j_gene: TRBJ2-6; v_gene: TRBV6-5; abundance: NA; d_gene: TRBD2; CDR3nt: TGTGCCAGTCTAGCGGGTTCTGGGGCCAACGTCCTGACTTTC; CDR3aa: CASLAGSGANVLTF
j_gene: TRBJ1-5; v_gene: TRBV6-5; abundance: NA; d_gene: NA; CDR3nt: TGTGCCAGCACGTCAGGGGTTAGCAATCAGCCCCAGCATTTT; CDR3aa: CASTSGVSNQPQHF
j_gene: TRBJ2-7; v_gene: TRBV12-3/TRBV12-4; abundance: NA; d_gene: NA; CDR3nt: TGTGCCAGCAGTCCCTCGTACGAGCAGTACTTC; CDR3aa: CASSPSYEQYF
j_gene: TRBJ2-3; v_gene: TRBV5-1; abundance: NA; d_gene: TRBD1; CDR3nt: TGCGCCAGCAGCTTGGCCGGGACAGGGGCAGATACGCAGTATTTT; CDR3aa: CASSLAGTGADTQYF
j_gene: TRBJ1-4; v_gene: TRBV2; abundance: NA; d_gene: NA; CDR3nt: TGTGCCAGCAGGGGACAAACTAATGAAAAACTGTTTTTT; CDR3aa: CASRGQTNEKLFF
j_gene: TRBJ2-7; v_gene: TRBV6-4; abundance: NA; d_gene: NA; CDR3nt: TGTGCCAGCAGACAGAGCCTATCCTCCTACGAGCAGTACTTC; CDR3aa: CASRQSLSSYEQYF
j_gene: TRBJ1-4; v_gene: TRBV9; abundance: once; d_gene: NA; CDR3nt: TGTGCCAGCAGCGTATCGGGGAAAAATGAAAAACTGTTTTTT; CDR3aa: CASSVSGKNEKLFF
j_gene: TRBJ2-3; v_gene: TRBV6-5; abundance: NA; d_gene: NA; CDR3nt: TGTGCCAGCAGTTACGGGCAGGGAACGCGCACAGATACGCAGTATTTT; CDR3aa: CASSYGQGTRTDTQYF
j_gene: TRBJ2-1; v_gene: TRBV5-1; abundance: NA; d_gene: TRBD2; CDR3nt: TGCGCCAGCAGCCCCAGGACTAGCGGGGCGAGCTCCTACAATGAGCAGTTCTTC; CDR3aa: CASSPRTSGASSYNEQFF
j_gene: TRBJ1-2; v_gene: TRBV29-1; abundance: NA; d_gene: NA; CDR3nt: TGCAGCGTTGCCCAGGGGATGGACTATGGCTACACCTTC; CDR3aa: CSVAQGMDYGYTF
j_gene: TRBJ2-1; v_gene: TRBV4-2; abundance: NA; d_gene: TRBD2; CDR3nt: TGTGCCAGCAGCCAGGGACTAGCGGACTACAATGAGCAGTTCTTC; CDR3aa: CASSQGLADYNEQFF
j_gene: TRBJ1-1; v_gene: TRBV19; abundance: NA; d_gene: NA; CDR3nt: TGTGCCAGTAGTATAGGGGCAGGAGGGTCGGCCACTGAAGCTTTCTTT; CDR3aa: CASSIGAGGSATEAFF
j_gene: TRBJ2-7; v_gene: TRBV27; abundance: NA; d_gene: TRBD1; CDR3nt: TGTGCCAGCAGCAAAGACAGGGCTGGGATGCAGTACTTC; CDR3aa: CASSKDRAGMQYF
j_gene: TRBJ2-1; v_gene: TRBV6-4; abundance: NA; d_gene: TRBD2; CDR3nt: TGTGCCAGCAGTGGCCTCGGGACTAGCGGGAGCCTTGGTGAGCAGTTCTTC; CDR3aa: CASSGLGTSGSLGEQFF
j_gene: TRBJ2-3; v_gene: TRBV30; abundance: NA; d_gene: NA; CDR3nt: TGTGCCTGGAGTGTACGGGACTCTCGCACAGATACGCAGTATTTT; CDR3aa: CAWSVRDSRTDTQYF
j_gene: TRBJ2-3; v_gene: TRBV5-6; abundance: NA; d_gene: TRBD2; CDR3nt: TGTGCCAGCAGCTTGCGGCAGGGCGGGGGGCCTACCGGCACAGATACGCAGTATTTT; CDR3aa: CASSLRQGGGPTGTDTQYF
j_gene: TRBJ1-2; v_gene: TRBV6-5; abundance: few; d_gene: NA; CDR3nt: TGTGCCAGCAGTTACGGGGCGATGGGGACTAACTATGGCTACACCTTC; CDR3aa: CASSYGAMGTNYGYTF
j_gene: TRBJ1-1; v_gene: TRBV18; abundance: NA; d_gene: TRBD1; CDR3nt: TGTGCCAGCTCAGGGACAGGTCTTCTGGACACTGAAGCTTTCTTT; CDR3aa: CASSGTGLLDTEAFF
j_gene: TRBJ2-7; v_gene: TRBV4-2; abundance: NA; d_gene: TRBD2; CDR3nt: TGTGCCAGCAGCCCCGGACTAGGCCCCTACGAGCAGTACTTC; CDR3aa: CASSPGLGPYEQYF